The 20 T cell receptor beta chains reported below all come from one sample, sequenced in a study of CD8+CD57+ T cells in acquired aplastic anemia. TCR beta VDJ and CDR3 profiling used genomic DNA as template. TCRdb reprocessed the reads with MiXCR, giving one entry per CDR3 protein. The sample includes 150,000 to 180,000 distinct CDR3 sequences, about 50% of them seen just once. Only patients with CD8+CD57+ cell expansion on flow cytometry were chosen for sequencing. The sequenced sample consisted of sorted CD4+, CD8+, or CD8+CD57+ T cells (not recorded which) from PBMCs. The receptors derive from a human donor with aplastic anemia.

This clonotype was picked up a small number of times. This chain uses TRBV29-1 with TRBJ1-1, with TRBD1 as a possible D gene (5 bases). The germline V gene encodes CDR1 SQVTM and CDR2 ANQGSEA. V dropped 4 bases and J dropped 6 bases, with 12 bases sitting between them. There are 12 residues in the CDR3. The CDR3 protein is CSVVIMGAEAFF. In nucleotides, the CDR3 is TGCAGCGTTGTCATAATGGGGGCTGAAGCTTTCTTT.

The CDR3: CASSGDRAEKLFF. The CDR3 region has the DNA TGTGCCAGCAGTGGGGATAGGGCAGAAAAACTGTTTTTT. J is TRBJ1-4 and V is TRBV2; D gene uncertain. This CDR3 is built from 13 residues. Looked up from germline, CDR1 is SNHLY and CDR2 is FYNNEI. The germline V and J ends were trimmed by 4 bases and 8 bases, with 11 bases remaining between them.

The rearrangement links TRBV28 to TRBJ1-2, with D unresolved. The CDR3 covers 13 residues. Trimming stripped 5 bases from V and 4 bases from J, with 11 bases between. CDR1 is MDHEN and CDR2 is SYDVKM in the germline V gene. This CDR3 is CASSESLVYGYTF. In DNA, the CDR3 is TGTGCCAGCAGTGAAAGTTTGGTCTATGGCTACACCTTC.

CDR3 coding DNA: TGTGCCAGCAGTTGGGACAGCTCCTCTGGGGCCAACGTCCTGACTTTC. Its translation is CASSWDSSSGANVLTF. The V call is TRBV25-1, the J call TRBJ2-6, with 7 nucleotides matching TRBD1. The germline gives CDR1 MGHDK, CDR2 SYGVNS. V lost 5 bases, J lost 0 bases, and 4 bases stayed unmatched. The CDR3 has 16 amino acids.

The rearrangement joins TRBV27 to TRBJ2-3; a possible D gene is TRBD2 (5 bases). The germline CDR1 and CDR2 sequences are MNHEY and SMNVEV (reference sequence). Trimming stripped 3 bases from V and 2 bases from J, with 9 bases between. CDR3 length: 14 amino acids. CDR3 loop: CASSFGAVTDTQYF. CDR3 DNA sequence: TGTGCCAGCAGTTTTGGAGCGGTCACAGATACGCAGTATTTT.

This clonotype was seen at least ten times. This chain joins TRBV12-3 or TRBV12-4 and TRBJ2-5; possible D gene TRBD2, 5 bases. The CDR3 runs 14 residues. Deletions cut 7 bases from V and 2 bases from J, with 14 bases between. The CDR3 region has the DNA TGTGCCAGCACCCCGGCGGGCGGGCAAGAGACCCAGTACTTC. This encodes CASTPAGGQETQYF.

The chain combines TRBV27 with TRBJ2-7; D is undetermined. Trimming shortened V by 2 bases and J by 2 bases, and 10 bases separated the two germline ends. This CDR3 spans 14 amino acids. Germline V gives CDR1 MNHEY, CDR2 SMNVEV (reference sequence). CDR3 sequence: CASSLSQRAYEQYF. The CDR3 DNA follows: TGTGCCAGCAGTTTAAGCCAGAGAGCCTACGAGCAGTACTTC.

The genes are TRBV7-8 and TRBJ1-4, with a weak D call TRBD1 (5 bases). This CDR3 contains 14 residues. Germline CDR1 reads SGHVS; CDR2 reads FQNEAQ. V lost 1 base to trimming and J lost 8 bases, with 11 bases between them. The CDR3 sequence: CASSLVGVGEKLFF. The DNA of the CDR3 is TGTGCCAGCAGCTTAGTGGGGGTTGGGGAAAAACTGTTTTTT.

CDR3 sequence (DNA): TGTGCCAGTAGTGGGGAAGCGAACACTGAAGCTTTCTTT. Amino acids: CASSGEANTEAFF. The genes are TRBV19 and TRBJ1-1, with D uncertain. Germline-derived CDR1 and CDR2 are LNHDA and SQIVND (reference sequence). Trimming stripped 5 bases from V and 1 base from J, with 8 bases between. The CDR3 extends over 13 amino acids.

The genes are TRBV24-1 and TRBJ1-2; no clear D. The CDR3 loop spans 13 amino acids. Trimming left V 4 bases short and J 6 bases short, with 11 bases between. Looked up from germline, CDR1 is KGHDR and CDR2 is SFDVKD. This chain's CDR3 is CATSESGIDGYTF. The CDR3 DNA follows: TGTGCCACCAGTGAGTCCGGGATAGATGGCTACACCTTC.

The J gene is TRBJ2-3, the V gene TRBV27, with TRBD2 matching over 8 bases. Looked up from germline, CDR1 is MNHEY and CDR2 is SMNVEV (reference sequence). With V trimmed by 6 bases and J by 3 bases, 8 bases remained unmatched. There are 15 residues in the CDR3. The chain's CDR3 is CASRPAGGGTDTQYF. The CDR3 region has the DNA TGTGCCAGCAGACCCGCCGGGGGGGGAACAGATACGCAGTATTTT.

This clonotype occurred once. A read error is likely, as this CDR3 ends without the conserved phenylalanine or tryptophan. CDR3 region: CASSTQTNTEAFL. The CDR3 coding sequence is TGTGCCAGCAGTACACAGACGAACACTGAAGCTTTCCTT. The J gene is TRBJ1-1, the V gene TRBV2; D is uncertain. The germline V gene has CDR1 SNHLY and CDR2 FYNNEI. V dropped 5 bases and J dropped 1 base, with 8 bases sitting between them. The length of the CDR3 is 13 residues.

A note on this clonotype: Germline is not matched at one junction end, which may reflect a read error. The chain is built from TRBV9 and TRBJ2-2; the D is unclear. The germline gives CDR1 SGDLS, CDR2 YYNGEE. This CDR3 has 14 residues. CDR3 nucleotide sequence: TGTGCCGGCAGCCCAACCCTACTCGCCGGGGAGCTGTTTTTT. Protein product: CAGSPTLLAGELFF.

The chain has TRBV20-1 and TRBJ2-5, with D perhaps TRBD2 (6 bases). V was clipped by 2 bases and J by 11 bases, with 12 bases between them. CDR3 length equals 11 residues. Looked up from germline, CDR1 is DFQATT and CDR2 is SNEGSKA (reference sequence). The CDR3 coding sequence is TGCAGTGCTAGAATTGGGGAGGAGCAGTACTTC. It codes for CSARIGEEQYF.

The J gene is TRBJ2-1, the V gene TRBV7-9, with 11 bases matching TRBD1. CDR1 is SEHNR, CDR2 FQNEAQ, per germline (reference sequence). This CDR3 comprises 15 residues. J gave up 7 bases and V 6 bases, and 8 bases lay outside the gene matches. The CDR3 coding sequence is TGTGCCAGCAGTTCCGGGACAGGGGGTGTGAATGAGCAGTTCTTC. It encodes CASSSGTGGVNEQFF.

A few counts support this clonotype. A much larger clonotype is one base distant, so this may be a read error. This chain joins TRBV9 and TRBJ1-5, with 7 bases lining up with TRBD1. The CDR3 has 14 amino acids. Germline assignment: CDR1 SGDLS and CDR2 YYNGEE. CDR3 amino acids: CAGSVVPGGQPQHF. The CDR3 bases are TGTGCCGGCAGCGTAGTGCCAGGGGGGCAGCCCCAGCATTTT.

The genes are TRBV15 and TRBJ2-1; 11 bases agree with TRBD2. With V trimmed by 2 bases and J by 8 bases, 11 bases remained unmatched. The CDR3 is 17 residues long. Germline values: CDR1 LNHNV, CDR2 YYDKDF (reference sequence). CDR3 loop: CATSRRLTSGRSDEQFF. In nucleotides, the CDR3 is TGTGCCACCAGCAGACGTTTAACTAGCGGGAGATCAGATGAGCAGTTCTTC.

J is TRBJ1-6 and V is TRBV11-1; the match to TRBD1 covers 8 bases. After removal of 3 bases from V and 7 bases from J, the junction contained 8 bases not matched to a gene. Germline V gene lookup returns CDR1 SGHAT and CDR2 FQDESV (reference sequence). The CDR3 has 16 amino acids. CDR3 bases: TGTGCCAGCAGCTTTCCCGACAGGGGAGGAAATTCACCCCTCCACTTT. This translates into CASSFPDRGGNSPLHF.

This sequence joins TRBV19 and TRBJ1-1; the D gene is possibly TRBD1 (6 bases). Germline V gene lookup returns CDR1 LNHDA and CDR2 SQIVND (reference sequence). V dropped 6 bases and J dropped 4 bases, with 18 bases sitting between them. CDR3 length: 15 amino acids. This CDR3 is CASSPGQLIGTEAFF. CDR3 nucleotides: TGTGCCAGTAGCCCGGGACAACTAATAGGCACTGAAGCTTTCTTT.

V and J are TRBV5-1 and TRBJ2-7; 10 nucleotides line up with TRBD2. The CDR3 is made up of 15 amino acids. V trimming: 3 bases; J trimming: 0 bases; junction bases outside the gene matches: 3. Germline loops: CDR1 SGHRS, CDR2 YFSETQ. The CDR3 is CASSYSGGPSYEQYF. CDR3 nucleotides: TGCGCCAGCAGCTATAGCGGGGGGCCCTCCTACGAGCAGTACTTC. Together with reference TRBV5-1 and TRBJ2-7, the CDR3 gives the full variable domain: KAGVTQTPRYLIKTRGQQVTLSCSPISGHRSVSWYQQTPGQGLQFLFEYFSETQRNKGNFPGRFSGRQFSNSRSEMNVSTLELGDSALYLCASSYSGGPSYEQYFGPGTRLTVT.